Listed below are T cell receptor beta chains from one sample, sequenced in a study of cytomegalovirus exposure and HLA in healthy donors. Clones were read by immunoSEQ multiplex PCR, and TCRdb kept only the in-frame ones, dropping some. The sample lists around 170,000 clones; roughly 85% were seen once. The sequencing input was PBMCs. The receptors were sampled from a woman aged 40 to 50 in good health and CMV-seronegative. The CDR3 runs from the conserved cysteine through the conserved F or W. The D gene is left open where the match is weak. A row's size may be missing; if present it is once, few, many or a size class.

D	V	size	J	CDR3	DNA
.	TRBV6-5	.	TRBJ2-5	CASSYSGLQETQYF	TGTGCCAGCAGTTACTCGGGCTTGCAAGAGACCCAGTACTTC
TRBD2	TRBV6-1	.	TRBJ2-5	CASSATSGGLGETQYF	TGTGCCAGCAGTGCGACTAGCGGGGGGCTGGGAGAGACCCAGTACTTC
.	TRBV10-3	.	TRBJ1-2	CAISEGQRHYTF	TGTGCCATCAGTGAGGGACAGCGCCACTACACCTTC
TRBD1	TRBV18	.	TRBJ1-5	CASSPEQGWNQPQHF	TGTGCCAGCTCACCGGAACAGGGGTGGAATCAGCCCCAGCATTTT
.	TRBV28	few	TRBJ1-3	CASRPPTENTIYF	TGTGCCAGCAGACCACCAACAGAGAACACCATATATTTT
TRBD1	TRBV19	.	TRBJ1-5	CASSSTTGQGSSNQPQHF	TGTGCCAGTAGTTCGACCACGGGACAGGGGAGCAGCAATCAGCCCCAGCATTTT
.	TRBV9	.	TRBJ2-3	CASSPNPGHVSDTQYF	TGTGCCAGCAGCCCAAACCCGGGACACGTCTCAGATACGCAGTATTTT
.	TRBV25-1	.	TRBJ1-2	CASSEPGHRDYGYTF	TGTGCCAGCAGTGAACCGGGACATCGGGACTATGGCTACACCTTC
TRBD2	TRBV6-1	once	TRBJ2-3	CASSELQRETPDTQYF	TGTGCCAGCAGTGAACTGCAGCGGGAGACCCCAGATACGCAGTATTTT
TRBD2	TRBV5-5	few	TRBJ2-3	CASSSGAGRTDTQYF	TGTGCCAGCAGCTCCGGAGCGGGACGGACAGATACGCAGTATTTT
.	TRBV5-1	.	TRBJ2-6	CASNIDSSGANVLTF	TGCGCCAGCAATATCGACAGCTCTGGGGCCAACGTCCTGACTTTC
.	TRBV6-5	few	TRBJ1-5	CASAGVRGNQPQHF	TGTGCCAGCGCAGGGGTCAGGGGAAACCAGCCCCAGCATTTT
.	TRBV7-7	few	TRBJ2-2	CASSVVYTGELFF	TGTGCTAGCAGTGTAGTATATACCGGGGAGCTGTTTTTT
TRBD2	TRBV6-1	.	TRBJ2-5	CASSVILAVQETQYF	TGTGCCAGCAGCGTGATACTAGCGGTCCAAGAGACCCAGTACTTC
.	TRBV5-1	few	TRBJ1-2	CASSVDSNYGYTF	TGCGCCAGCAGCGTCGACAGTAACTATGGCTACACCTTC
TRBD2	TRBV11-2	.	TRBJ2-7	CASSLGGGGVYEQYF	TGTGCCAGCAGCTTAGGGGGGGGAGGGGTCTACGAGCAGTACTTC
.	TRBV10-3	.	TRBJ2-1	CAISEGRTMVDEQFF	TGTGCCATCAGTGAGGGGCGGACAATGGTGGATGAGCAGTTCTTC
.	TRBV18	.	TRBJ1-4	CASSPREGEKLFF	TGTGCCAGCTCACCAAGGGAGGGGGAAAAACTGTTTTTT
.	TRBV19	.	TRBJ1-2	CASSILQTGSYGYTF	TGTGCCAGTAGTATCCTCCAGACAGGCTCCTATGGCTACACCTTC
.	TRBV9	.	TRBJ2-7	CASSPGHSTYEQYF	TGTGCCAGCAGCCCTGGACATAGCACGTACGAGCAGTACTTC
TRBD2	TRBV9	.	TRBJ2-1	CASSVAPGGSYNEQFF	TGTGCCAGCAGCGTAGCTCCGGGGGGCTCCTACAATGAGCAGTTCTTC
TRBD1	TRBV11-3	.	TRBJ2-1	CASSHPALNRGEQFF	TGTGCCAGCAGTCACCCCGCCCTGAACAGGGGCGAGCAGTTCTTC
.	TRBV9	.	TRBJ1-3	CASSEGPGNTIYF	TGTGCCAGTAGCGAGGGGCCTGGAAACACCATATATTTT
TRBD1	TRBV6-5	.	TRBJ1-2	CASRYLTGFDYGYTF	TGTGCCAGCAGGTACCTGACAGGGTTCGACTATGGCTACACCTTC
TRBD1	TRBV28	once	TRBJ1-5	CASSLWGTGGQPQHF	TGTGCCAGCAGTTTATGGGGGACAGGTGGACAGCCCCAGCATTTT
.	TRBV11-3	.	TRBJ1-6	CASSLGRGGPRNSPLHF	TGTGCCAGCAGCTTAGGGAGGGGTGGCCCGAGAAATTCACCCCTCCACTTT
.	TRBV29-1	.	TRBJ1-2	CSVESTRHGYTF	TGCAGCGTTGAATCGACACGGCATGGCTACACCTTC
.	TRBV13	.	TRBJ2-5	CASSRSGTQETQYF	TGTGCCAGCAGCCGCTCCGGGACACAAGAGACCCAGTACTTC
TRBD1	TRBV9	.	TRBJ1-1	CASSSLGTGGFEAFF	TGTGCCAGCAGCTCTCTCGGGACAGGGGGCTTTGAAGCTTTCTTT
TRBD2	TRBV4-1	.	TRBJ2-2	CASSQDLGGVLIGELFF	TGCGCCAGCAGCCAAGATCTTGGGGGGGTCCTGATCGGGGAGCTGTTTTTT
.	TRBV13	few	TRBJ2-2	CASSFGVGGEADGELFF	TGTGCCAGCAGCTTTGGGGTCGGCGGGGAGGCCGACGGGGAGCTGTTTTTT
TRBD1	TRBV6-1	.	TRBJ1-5	CASSAGTGGNQPQHF	TGTGCCAGCAGTGCCGGGACAGGGGGCAATCAGCCCCAGCATTTT
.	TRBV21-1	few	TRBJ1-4	CASSKSGRGGSEKLFF	TGTGCCAGCAGCAAAAGCGGCAGGGGCGGTAGTGAAAAACTGTTTTTT
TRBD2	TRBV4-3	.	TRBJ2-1	CASSQVAGGSYNEQFF	TGCGCCAGCAGCCAAGTAGCGGGAGGATCCTACAATGAGCAGTTCTTC
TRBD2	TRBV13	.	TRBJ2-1	CASSLTSGVKFF	TGTGCCAGCAGCCTGACGAGCGGGGTAAAGTTCTTC
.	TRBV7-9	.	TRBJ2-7	CASSLALGGHHYEQYF	TGTGCCAGCAGCTTAGCGCTTGGGGGACACCACTACGAGCAGTACTTC
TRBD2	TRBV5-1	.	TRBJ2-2	CASSGLAGANTGELFF	TGCGCCAGCAGCGGGCTAGCGGGGGCGAACACCGGGGAGCTGTTTTTT
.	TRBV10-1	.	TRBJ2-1	CASSDAGGVYNEQFF	TGCGCCAGCAGTGATGCAGGCGGGGTGTACAATGAGCAGTTCTTC
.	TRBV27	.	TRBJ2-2	CASSPQRQNTGELFF	TGTGCCAGCAGTCCCCAGAGACAGAACACCGGGGAGCTGTTTTTT
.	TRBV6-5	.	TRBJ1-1	CASSESTEAFF	TGTGCCAGCAGTGAGAGCACTGAAGCTTTCTTT
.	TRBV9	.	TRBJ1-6	CASSVGGSYSPLHF	TGTGCCAGCAGCGTAGGGGGCAGCTATTCACCCCTCCACTTT
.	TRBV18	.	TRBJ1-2	CASSPQRGGYTF	TGTGCCAGCTCACCCCAGCGGGGAGGCTACACCTTC
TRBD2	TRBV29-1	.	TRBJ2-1	CSVDDAGDSYNEQFF	TGCAGCGTTGATGACGCGGGAGATTCCTACAATGAGCAGTTCTTC
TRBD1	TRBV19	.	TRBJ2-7	CASSKTTGFSYEQYF	TGTGCCAGTAGTAAAACGACAGGGTTCTCCTACGAGCAGTACTTC
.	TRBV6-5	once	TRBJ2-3	CASSYSNKGADTQYF	TGTGCCAGCAGTTACTCGAACAAGGGGGCAGATACGCAGTATTTT
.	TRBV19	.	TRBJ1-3	CASYKQGWTGNTIYF	TGTGCCAGTTATAAACAGGGCTGGACTGGAAACACCATATATTTT
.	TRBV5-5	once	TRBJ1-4	CASSLVGGNEKLFF	TGTGCCAGCAGCTTGGTCGGAGGAAATGAAAAACTGTTTTTT
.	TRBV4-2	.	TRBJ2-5	CASSLSGRDPSGETQYF	TGTGCCAGCAGCCTAAGTGGGCGGGACCCCTCGGGGGAGACCCAGTACTTC
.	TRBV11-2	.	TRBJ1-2	CASSLDAGESPSGYTF	TGTGCCAGCAGCTTAGACGCGGGGGAGAGCCCGAGTGGCTACACCTTC
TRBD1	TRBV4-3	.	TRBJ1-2	CASSQDNRGRSGYTF	TGCGCCAGCAGCCAAGATAACAGGGGGCGTTCTGGCTACACCTTC
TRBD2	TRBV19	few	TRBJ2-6	CASSIEGTTSGANVLTF	TGTGCCAGTAGTATAGAAGGGACTACCTCTGGGGCCAACGTCCTGACTTTC
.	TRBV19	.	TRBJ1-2	CASSISVSSYGYTF	TGTGCCAGTAGTATATCGGTTTCCTCCTATGGCTACACCTTC
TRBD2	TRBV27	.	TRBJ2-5	CASSLGLGGQETQYF	TGTGCCAGCAGTTTAGGGCTGGGGGGGCAAGAGACCCAGTACTTC
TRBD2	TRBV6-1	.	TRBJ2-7	CASRGLAGLYEQYF	TGTGCCAGCAGAGGACTAGCGGGGCTCTACGAGCAGTACTTC